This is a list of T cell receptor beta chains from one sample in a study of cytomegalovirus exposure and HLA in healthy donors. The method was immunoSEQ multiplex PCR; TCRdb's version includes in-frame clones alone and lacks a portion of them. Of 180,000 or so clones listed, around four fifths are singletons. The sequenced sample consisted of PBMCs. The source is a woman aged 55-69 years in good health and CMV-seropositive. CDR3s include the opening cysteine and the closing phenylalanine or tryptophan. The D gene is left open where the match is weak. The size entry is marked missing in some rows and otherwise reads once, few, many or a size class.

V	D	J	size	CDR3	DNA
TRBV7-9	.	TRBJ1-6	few	CASSRYKQGYNSPLHF	TGTGCCAGCAGCCGATATAAACAGGGCTATAATTCACCCCTCCACTTT
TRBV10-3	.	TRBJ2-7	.	CAISESRDTQGF	TGTGCCATCAGTGAGTCCCGGGACACCCAGGGTTTC
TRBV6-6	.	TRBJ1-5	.	CASKGDSNQPQHF	TGTGCCAGCAAGGGAGATAGCAATCAGCCCCAGCATTTT
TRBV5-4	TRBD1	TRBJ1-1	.	CASSTYRGTNTEAFF	TGTGCCAGCAGCACATACAGGGGGACGAACACTGAAGCTTTCTTT
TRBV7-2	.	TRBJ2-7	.	CASSLARAASYEQYF	TGTGCCAGCAGCTTAGCGCGGGCTGCCTCCTACGAGCAGTACTTC
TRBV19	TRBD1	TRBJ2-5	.	CASSIGQGKETQYF	TGTGCCAGTAGTATTGGACAGGGGAAAGAGACCCAGTACTTC
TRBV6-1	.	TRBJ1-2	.	CASRVTTARDYGYTF	TGTGCCAGCAGGGTGACGACGGCCAGGGACTATGGCTACACCTTC
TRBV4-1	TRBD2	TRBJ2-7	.	CASREQYGERERLYF	TGCGCCAGCAGAGAACAATACGGGGAGCGGGAGAGACTGTACTTC
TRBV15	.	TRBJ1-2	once	CATSRVREDYGYTF	TGTGCCACCAGCAGGGTCAGGGAGGACTATGGCTACACCTTC
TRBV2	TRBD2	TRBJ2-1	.	CASRASGSWRNEQFF	TGTGCCAGCAGGGCTAGCGGGAGTTGGAGGAATGAGCAGTTCTTC
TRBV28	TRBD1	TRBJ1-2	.	CASSLGTGRVGYTF	TGTGCCAGCAGTTTAGGGACAGGGAGGGTCGGCTACACCTTC
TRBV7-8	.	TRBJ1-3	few	CASSLLQGSSGNTIYF	TGTGCCAGCAGCTTATTGCAGGGCAGCTCTGGAAACACCATATATTTT
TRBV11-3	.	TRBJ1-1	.	CASSSTWNTEAFF	TGTGCCAGCAGCTCGACATGGAACACTGAAGCTTTCTTT
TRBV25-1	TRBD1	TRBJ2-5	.	CASSTGGGETQYF	TGTGCCAGCAGTACAGGGGGTGGAGAGACCCAGTACTTC
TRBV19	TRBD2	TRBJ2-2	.	CASSMVAGNGELFF	TGTGCCAGTAGTATGGTAGCGGGGAACGGGGAGCTGTTTTTT
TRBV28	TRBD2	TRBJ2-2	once	CASRGLAGVLNGELFF	TGTGCCAGCAGGGGGCTAGCGGGAGTTTTGAACGGGGAGCTGTTTTTT
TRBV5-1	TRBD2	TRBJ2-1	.	CASSSGLAGGNSYNEQFF	TGCGCCAGCAGCTCGGGACTAGCGGGGGGTAACTCCTACAATGAGCAGTTCTTC
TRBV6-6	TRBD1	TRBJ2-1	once	CASSDRDRVENEQFF	TGTGCCAGCAGTGACCGGGACAGGGTGGAGAATGAGCAGTTCTTC
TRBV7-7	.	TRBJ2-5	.	CASRDPGPQETQYF	TGTGCCAGCAGGGATCCGGGTCCCCAAGAGACCCAGTACTTC
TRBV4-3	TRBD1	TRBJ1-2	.	CASSQGDRGGYTF	TGCGCCAGCAGCCAAGGGGACAGGGGCGGCTACACCTTC
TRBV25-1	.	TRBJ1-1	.	CASSATQGGTLNTEAFF	TGTGCCAGCAGTGCTACCCAAGGAGGGACGTTGAACACTGAAGCTTTCTTT
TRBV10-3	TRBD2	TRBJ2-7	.	CAISEVASGRTEQYF	TGTGCCATCAGTGAGGTGGCTAGCGGGAGAACCGAGCAGTACTTC
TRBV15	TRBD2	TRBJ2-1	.	CATSGLAWNEQFF	TGTGCCACCAGCGGACTAGCGTGGAATGAGCAGTTCTTC
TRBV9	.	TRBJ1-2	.	CASSKGGGEYGYTF	TGTGCCAGCAGCAAAGGAGGAGGGGAGTATGGCTACACCTTC
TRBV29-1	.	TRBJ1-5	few	CSVGEQSNQPQHF	TGCAGCGTTGGAGAACAGAGCAATCAGCCCCAGCATTTT
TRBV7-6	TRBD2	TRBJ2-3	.	CASSLGSGGATDTQYF	TGTGCCAGCAGTCTCGGTAGCGGGGGGGCCACAGATACGCAGTATTTT
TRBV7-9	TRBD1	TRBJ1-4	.	CASSLVGQENEKLFF	TGTGCCAGCAGCTTAGTGGGACAGGAGAATGAAAAACTGTTTTTT
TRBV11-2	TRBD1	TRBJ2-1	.	CASSPQPDRGGEQFF	TGTGCCAGCAGCCCCCAACCGGACAGGGGCGGTGAGCAGTTCTTC
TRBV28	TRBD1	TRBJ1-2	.	CASSAGTANYGYTF	TGTGCCAGCAGTGCGGGGACAGCTAACTATGGCTACACCTTC
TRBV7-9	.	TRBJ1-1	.	CASSPRGFEAFF	TGTGCCAGCAGCCCAAGGGGATTTGAAGCTTTCTTT
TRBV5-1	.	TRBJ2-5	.	CASSLTLGGKQETQYF	TGCGCCAGCAGCTTGACACTTGGCGGGAAACAAGAGACCCAGTACTTC
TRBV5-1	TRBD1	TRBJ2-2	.	CASSSTGGHRNTGELFF	TGCGCCAGCAGCTCGACAGGGGGCCATCGGAACACCGGGGAGCTGTTTTTT
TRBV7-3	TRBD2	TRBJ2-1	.	CASSYQGGEQFF	TGTGCCAGCAGTTACCAGGGAGGGGAGCAGTTCTTC
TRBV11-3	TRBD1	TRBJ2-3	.	CASSLSGQGFADTQYF	TGTGCCAGCAGCTTAAGTGGACAGGGTTTTGCAGATACGCAGTATTTT
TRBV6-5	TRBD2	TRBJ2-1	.	CAASAGGYNEQFF	TGTGCCGCGTCAGCGGGGGGTTACAATGAGCAGTTCTTC
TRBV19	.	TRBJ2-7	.	CASSIGSGQVYEQYF	TGTGCCAGTAGTATCGGTAGTGGACAAGTCTACGAGCAGTACTTC
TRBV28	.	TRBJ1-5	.	CASRTTGQPQHF	TGTGCCAGCAGAACCACGGGGCAGCCCCAGCATTTT
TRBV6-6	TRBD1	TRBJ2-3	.	CASSPDESTGGWQYF	TGTGCCAGCAGTCCGGACGAATCCACAGGGGGCTGGCAGTATTTT
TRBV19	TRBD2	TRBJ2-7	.	CASSTIAGPWFEQYF	TGTGCCAGTAGTACCATAGCGGGACCCTGGTTTGAGCAGTACTTC
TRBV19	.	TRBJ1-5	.	CASSITGLPPQHF	TGTGCCAGTAGTATAACTGGACTCCCTCCCCAGCATTTT
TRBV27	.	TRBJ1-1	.	CASSLFRGNTEAFF	TGTGCCAGCAGTTTATTTCGGGGAAACACTGAAGCTTTCTTT
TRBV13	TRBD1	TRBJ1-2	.	CASSLSGTGGYGYTF	TGTGCCAGCAGCCTATCAGGGACAGGGGGGTATGGCTACACCTTC
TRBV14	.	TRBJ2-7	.	CASSPFSYEQYF	TGTGCCAGCAGCCCGTTCTCCTACGAGCAGTACTTC
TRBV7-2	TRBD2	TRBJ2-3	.	CASSLGLAGGVWQYF	TGTGCCAGCAGCCTGGGACTCGCGGGGGGAGTTTGGCAGTATTTT
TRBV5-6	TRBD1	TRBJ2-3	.	CASSLGYKGQGFLDTQYF	TGTGCCAGCAGCTTGGGATACAAGGGACAGGGATTTTTAGATACGCAGTATTTT
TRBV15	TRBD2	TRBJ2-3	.	CATSGLAESTDTQYF	TGTGCCACCAGCGGACTAGCGGAGAGCACAGATACGCAGTATTTT
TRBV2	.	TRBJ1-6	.	CASVTGSHNSPLHF	TGTGCCAGCGTGACAGGTTCACATAATTCACCCCTCCACTTT
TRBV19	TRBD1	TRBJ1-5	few	CASGGTGGNQPQHF	TGTGCCAGTGGGGGGACAGGGGGGAATCAGCCCCAGCATTTT